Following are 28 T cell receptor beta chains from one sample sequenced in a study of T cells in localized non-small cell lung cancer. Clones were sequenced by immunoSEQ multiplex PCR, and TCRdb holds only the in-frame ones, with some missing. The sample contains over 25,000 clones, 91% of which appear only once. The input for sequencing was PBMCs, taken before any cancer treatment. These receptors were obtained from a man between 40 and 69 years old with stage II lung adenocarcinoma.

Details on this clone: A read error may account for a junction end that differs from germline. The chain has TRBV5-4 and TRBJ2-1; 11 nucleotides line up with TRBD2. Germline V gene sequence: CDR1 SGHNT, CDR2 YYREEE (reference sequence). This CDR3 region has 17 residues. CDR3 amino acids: CVSSRGGGTSGYNEQFF. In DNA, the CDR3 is TGTGTCAGCAGCAGGGGGGGCGGGACTAGCGGTTACAATGAGCAGTTCTTC.

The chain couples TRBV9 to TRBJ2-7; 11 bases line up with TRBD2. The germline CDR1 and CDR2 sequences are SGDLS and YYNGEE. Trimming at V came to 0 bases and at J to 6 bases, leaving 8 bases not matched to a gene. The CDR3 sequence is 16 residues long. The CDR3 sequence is CASSVGVGLAGLEQYF. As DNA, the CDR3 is TGTGCCAGCAGCGTAGGTGTAGGACTAGCGGGTCTCGAGCAGTACTTC.

CDR3 sequence: CATRPRTGVHQPQHF. CDR3 DNA: TGTGCCACCCGACCCCGGACCGGGGTTCATCAGCCCCAGCATTTT. This chain links TRBV19 with TRBJ1-5; D remains ambiguous. V was clipped by 10 bases and J by 5 bases, with 21 bases between them. Germline V lookup: CDR1 LNHDA, CDR2 SQIVND (reference sequence). The CDR3 is made up of 15 amino acids.

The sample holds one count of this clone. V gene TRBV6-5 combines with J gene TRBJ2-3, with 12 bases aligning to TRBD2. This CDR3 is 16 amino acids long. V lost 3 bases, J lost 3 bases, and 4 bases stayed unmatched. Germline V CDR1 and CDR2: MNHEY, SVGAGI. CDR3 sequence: CASSYSGLAGTDTQYF. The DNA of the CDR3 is TGTGCCAGCAGTTATAGCGGACTAGCGGGAACAGATACGCAGTATTTT.

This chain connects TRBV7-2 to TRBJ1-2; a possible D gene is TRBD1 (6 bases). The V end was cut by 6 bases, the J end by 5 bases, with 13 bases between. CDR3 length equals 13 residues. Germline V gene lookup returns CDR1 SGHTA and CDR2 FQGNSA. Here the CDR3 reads CASRTGTPYGYTF. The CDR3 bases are TGTGCCAGCAGAACCGGGACACCTTATGGCTACACCTTC.

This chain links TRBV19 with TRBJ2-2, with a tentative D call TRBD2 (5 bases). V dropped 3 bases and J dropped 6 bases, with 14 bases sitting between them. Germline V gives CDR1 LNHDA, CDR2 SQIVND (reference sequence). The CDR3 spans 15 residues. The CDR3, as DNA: TGTGCCAGTAGTATGGGTGGGAGCCCGGCCGGGGAGCTGTTTTTT. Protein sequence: CASSMGGSPAGELFF.

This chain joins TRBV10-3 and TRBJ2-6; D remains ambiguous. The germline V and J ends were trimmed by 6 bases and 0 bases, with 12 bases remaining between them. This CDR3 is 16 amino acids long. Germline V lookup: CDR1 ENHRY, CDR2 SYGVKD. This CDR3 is CAIRKDGFSGANVLTF. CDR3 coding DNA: TGTGCCATCAGAAAGGACGGTTTCTCTGGGGCCAACGTCCTGACTTTC.

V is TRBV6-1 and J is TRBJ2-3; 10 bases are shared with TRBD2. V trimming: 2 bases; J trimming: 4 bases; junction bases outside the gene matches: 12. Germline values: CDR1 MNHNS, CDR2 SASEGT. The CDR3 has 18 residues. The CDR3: CASSETAGGPIFADTQYF. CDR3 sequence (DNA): TGTGCCAGCAGTGAAACAGCGGGAGGGCCTATTTTCGCAGATACGCAGTATTTT.

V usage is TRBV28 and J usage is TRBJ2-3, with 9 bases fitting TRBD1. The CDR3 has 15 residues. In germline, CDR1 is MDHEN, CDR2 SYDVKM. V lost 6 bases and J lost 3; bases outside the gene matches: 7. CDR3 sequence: CASSQLGQGTDTQYF. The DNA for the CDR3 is TGTGCCAGCAGCCAACTGGGACAGGGAACAGATACGCAGTATTTT.

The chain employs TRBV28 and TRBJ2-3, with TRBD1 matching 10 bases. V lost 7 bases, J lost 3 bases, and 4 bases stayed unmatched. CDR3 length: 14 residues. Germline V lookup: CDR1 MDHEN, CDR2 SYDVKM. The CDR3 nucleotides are TGTGCCAGCAAAGGGGGACAGGGGACAGATACGCAGTATTTT. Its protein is CASKGGQGTDTQYF.

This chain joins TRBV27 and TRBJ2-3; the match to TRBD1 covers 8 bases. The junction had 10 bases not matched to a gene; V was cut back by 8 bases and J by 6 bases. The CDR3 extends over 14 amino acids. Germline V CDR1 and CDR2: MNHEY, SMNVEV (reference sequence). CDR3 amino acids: CASGYRQGLDTQYF. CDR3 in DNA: TGTGCCAGCGGATATCGACAGGGGTTGGATACGCAGTATTTT.

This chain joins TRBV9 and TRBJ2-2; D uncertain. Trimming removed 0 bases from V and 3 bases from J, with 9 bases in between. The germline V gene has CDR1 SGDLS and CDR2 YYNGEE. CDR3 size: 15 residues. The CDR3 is CASSVGRSHTGELFF. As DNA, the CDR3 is TGTGCCAGCAGCGTAGGGCGGTCGCACACCGGGGAGCTGTTTTTT.

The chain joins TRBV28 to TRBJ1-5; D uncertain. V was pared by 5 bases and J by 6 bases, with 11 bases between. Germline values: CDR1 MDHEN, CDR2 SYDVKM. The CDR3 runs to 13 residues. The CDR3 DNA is TGTGCCAGCAGTCCCCCTCCCCGTCAGCCCCAGCATTTT. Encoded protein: CASSPPPRQPQHF. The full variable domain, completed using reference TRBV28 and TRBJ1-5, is DVKVTQSSRYLVKRTGEKVFLECVQDMDHENMFWYRQDPGLGLRLIYFSYDVKMKEKGDIPEGYSVSREKKERFSLILESASTNQTSMYLCASSPPPRQPQHFGDGTRLSIL.

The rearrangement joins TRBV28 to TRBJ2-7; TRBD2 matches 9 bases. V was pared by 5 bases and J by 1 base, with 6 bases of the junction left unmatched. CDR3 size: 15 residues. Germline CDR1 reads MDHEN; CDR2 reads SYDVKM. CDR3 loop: CASSLPAGGSYEQYF. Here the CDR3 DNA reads TGTGCCAGCAGTCTCCCGGCGGGAGGGTCCTACGAGCAGTACTTC. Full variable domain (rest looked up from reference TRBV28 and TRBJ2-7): DVKVTQSSRYLVKRTGEKVFLECVQDMDHENMFWYRQDPGLGLRLIYFSYDVKMKEKGDIPEGYSVSREKKERFSLILESASTNQTSMYLCASSLPAGGSYEQYFGPGTRLTVT.

CDR3 residues: CASSLAPAGNTIYF. CDR3 DNA sequence: TGTGCCAGCAGCTTAGCCCCGGCTGGAAACACCATATATTTT. The chain couples TRBV7-9 to TRBJ1-3; D remains ambiguous. Trimming pared 0 bases from V and 2 bases from J, leaving 5 bases between. The length of the CDR3 is 14 residues. The V gene's germline CDR1 is SEHNR and CDR2 FQNEAQ (reference sequence).

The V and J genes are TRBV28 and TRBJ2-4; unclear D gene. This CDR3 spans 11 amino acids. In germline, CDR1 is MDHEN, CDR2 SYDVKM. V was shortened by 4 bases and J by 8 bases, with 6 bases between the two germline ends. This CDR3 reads CASSSTYIQYF. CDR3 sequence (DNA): TGTGCCAGCAGTTCCACGTACATTCAGTACTTC.

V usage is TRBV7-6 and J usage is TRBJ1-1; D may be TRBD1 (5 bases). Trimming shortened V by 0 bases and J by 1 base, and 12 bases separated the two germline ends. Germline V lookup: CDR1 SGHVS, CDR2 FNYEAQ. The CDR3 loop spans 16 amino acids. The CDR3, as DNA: TGTGCCAGCAGCTTAGCTTGGTCGGGGGAGAACACTGAAGCTTTCTTT. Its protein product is CASSLAWSGENTEAFF. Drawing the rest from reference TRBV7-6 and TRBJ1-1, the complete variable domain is GAGVSQSPRYKVTKRGQDVALRCDPISGHVSLYWYRQALGQGPEFLTYFNYEAQQDKSGLPNDRFSAERPEGSISTLTIQRTEQRDSAMYRCASSLAWSGENTEAFFGQGTRLTVV.

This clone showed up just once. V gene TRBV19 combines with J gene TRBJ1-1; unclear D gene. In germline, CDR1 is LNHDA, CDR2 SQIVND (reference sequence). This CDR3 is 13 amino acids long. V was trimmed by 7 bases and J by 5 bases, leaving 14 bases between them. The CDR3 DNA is TGTGCCAGTAACCTGGGAAGTAGAACTGAAGCTTTCTTT. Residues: CASNLGSRTEAFF.

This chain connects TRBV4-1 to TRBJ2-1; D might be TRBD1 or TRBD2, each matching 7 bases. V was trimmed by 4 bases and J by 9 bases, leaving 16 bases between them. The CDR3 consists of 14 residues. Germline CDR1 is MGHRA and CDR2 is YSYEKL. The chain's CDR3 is CASSPGGRAGEQFF. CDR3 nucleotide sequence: TGCGCCAGCAGCCCAGGGGGGAGGGCCGGTGAGCAGTTCTTC.

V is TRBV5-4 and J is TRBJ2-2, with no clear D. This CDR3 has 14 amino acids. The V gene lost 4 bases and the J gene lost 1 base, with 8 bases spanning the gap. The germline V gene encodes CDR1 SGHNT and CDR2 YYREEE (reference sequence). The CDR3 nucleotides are TGTGCCAGCAGCGTCGACGGGAACACCGGGGAGCTGTTTTTT. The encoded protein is CASSVDGNTGELFF. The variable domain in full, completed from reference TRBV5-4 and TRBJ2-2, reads ETGVTQSPTHLIKTRGQQVTLRCSSQSGHNTVSWYQQALGQGPQFIFQYYREEENGRGNFPPRFSGLQFPNYSSELNVNALELDDSALYLCASSVDGNTGELFFGEGSRLTVL.

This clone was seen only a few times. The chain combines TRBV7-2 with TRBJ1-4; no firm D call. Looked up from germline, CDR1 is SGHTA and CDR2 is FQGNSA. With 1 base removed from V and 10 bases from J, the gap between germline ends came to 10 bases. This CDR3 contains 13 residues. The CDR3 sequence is CASSLGRGGKLFF. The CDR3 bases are TGTGCCAGCAGCTTAGGCAGAGGAGGAAAACTGTTTTTT.

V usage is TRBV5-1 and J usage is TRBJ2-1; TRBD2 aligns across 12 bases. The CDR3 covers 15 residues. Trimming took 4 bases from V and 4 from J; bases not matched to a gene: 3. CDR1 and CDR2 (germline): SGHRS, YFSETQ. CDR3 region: CASSLAGGGYNEQFF. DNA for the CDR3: TGCGCCAGCAGCCTAGCGGGAGGGGGGTACAATGAGCAGTTCTTC. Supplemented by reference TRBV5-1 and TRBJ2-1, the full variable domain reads KAGVTQTPRYLIKTRGQQVTLSCSPISGHRSVSWYQQTPGQGLQFLFEYFSETQRNKGNFPGRFSGRQFSNSRSEMNVSTLELGDSALYLCASSLAGGGYNEQFFGPGTRLTVL.

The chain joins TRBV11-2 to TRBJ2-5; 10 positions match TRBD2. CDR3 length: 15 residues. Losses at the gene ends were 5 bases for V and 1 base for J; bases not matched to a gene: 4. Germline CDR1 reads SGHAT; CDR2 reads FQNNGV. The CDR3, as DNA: TGTGCCAGCAGCCTCCGGACTAGCGGCCAAGAGACCCAGTACTTC. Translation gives CASSLRTSGQETQYF.

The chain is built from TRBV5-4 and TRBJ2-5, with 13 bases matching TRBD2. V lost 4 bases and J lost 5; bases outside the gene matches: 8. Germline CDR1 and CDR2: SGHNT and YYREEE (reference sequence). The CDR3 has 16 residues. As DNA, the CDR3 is TGTGCCAGCAGCAAAACTAGCGGGAGGGTTTGGGAGACCCAGTACTTC. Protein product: CASSKTSGRVWETQYF.

The CDR3, as DNA: TGTGCCAGCAGCGACTCCCTTGTTACCGGGGAGCTGTTTTTT. Its translation is CASSDSLVTGELFF. This chain uses TRBV28 with TRBJ2-2; no firm D call. The germline V and J ends were trimmed by 6 bases and 5 bases, with 13 bases remaining between them. The CDR3 totals 14 residues. Germline V gene sequence: CDR1 MDHEN, CDR2 SYDVKM.

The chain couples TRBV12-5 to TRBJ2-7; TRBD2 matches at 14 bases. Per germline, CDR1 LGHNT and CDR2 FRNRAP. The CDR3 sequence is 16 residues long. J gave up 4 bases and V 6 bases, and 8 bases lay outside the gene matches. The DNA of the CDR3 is TGTGCTAGTGGCCTGGGACTAGCGGGAGAAGGATACGAGCAGTACTTC. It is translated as CASGLGLAGEGYEQYF.

CDR3 region: CASSPSGTMVSPNTGELFF. In DNA form, the CDR3 reads TGTGCCAGCAGCCCGTCGGGGACGATGGTCTCGCCGAACACCGGGGAGCTGTTTTTT. This chain links TRBV7-7 with TRBJ2-2; D possibly uses TRBD1 or TRBD2 (5 bases each). The CDR3 runs to 19 residues. V was clipped by 5 bases and J by 0 bases, with 22 bases between them. Germline loops: CDR1 SSHAT, CDR2 FNYEAQ (reference sequence).

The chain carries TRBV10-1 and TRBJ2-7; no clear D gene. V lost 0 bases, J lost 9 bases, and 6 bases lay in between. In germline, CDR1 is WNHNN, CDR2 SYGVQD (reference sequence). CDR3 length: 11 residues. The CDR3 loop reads CASSESGVQYF. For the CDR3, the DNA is TGCGCCAGCAGTGAGTCTGGGGTGCAGTACTTC.